The 16 T cell receptor beta chains given below trace back to one sample, sequenced in a study of cytomegalovirus exposure and HLA in healthy donors. The study ran its PCR with 60 Vbeta and 13 Jbeta primers. Using immunoSEQ multiplex PCR, the repertoire was profiled, and TCRdb retains in-frame clones only, with some absent. The table shows about 67,000 clones, with approximately 80% occurring only once. Sequencing was carried out using PBMCs. These receptors originate from a woman in her twenties or thirties in good health and CMV-seronegative.

The chain joins TRBV11-3 to TRBJ1-6; weak D call: TRBD1 (5 bases). The germline V and J ends were trimmed by 5 bases and 10 bases, with 18 bases remaining between them. CDR1 is SGHNT, CDR2 YENEEA, per germline. The CDR3 contains 15 residues. The CDR3 nucleotides are TGTGCCAGCAGCGCAAAGACAGAAGGCATCTCACCCCTCCACTTT. It translates to CASSAKTEGISPLHF.

CDR3 sequence: CSAPGRTEAFF. CDR3 nucleotide sequence: TGCAGTGCTCCGGGGAGAACTGAAGCTTTCTTT. The rearrangement links TRBV20-1 to TRBJ1-1, with D hard to call. Germline lookup yields CDR1 DFQATT and CDR2 SNEGSKA (reference sequence). This CDR3 is built from 11 residues. With 5 bases removed from V and 5 bases from J, the gap between germline ends came to 9 bases.

The chain couples TRBV6-5 to TRBJ1-1; D not resolved. Germline CDR1 MNHEY, CDR2 SVGAGI. The CDR3 length is 12 residues. V was trimmed by 5 bases and J by 6 bases, leaving 10 bases between them. As DNA, the CDR3 is TGTGCCAGCAGTACCGGGATCTCTGAAGCTTTCTTT. Its protein is CASSTGISEAFF.

The chain combines TRBV6-1 with TRBJ2-7; TRBD1 might be the D (6 bases). In germline, CDR1 is MNHNS, CDR2 SASEGT. Trimming stripped 5 bases from V and 6 bases from J, with 20 bases between. The CDR3 consists of 15 residues. CDR3 in amino acids: CASSRTQGSTLEQYF. In nucleotides, the CDR3 is TGTGCCAGCAGTCGAACACAGGGTTCAACCCTCGAGCAGTACTTC.

The chain combines TRBV11-3 with TRBJ1-1; D gene uncertain. This CDR3 comprises 16 residues. In germline, CDR1 is SGHNT, CDR2 YENEEA. V dropped 2 bases and J dropped 0 bases, with 13 bases sitting between them. The CDR3 sequence: CASSLSAGSVNTEAFF. DNA for the CDR3: TGTGCCAGCAGCTTATCGGCCGGCAGCGTGAACACTGAAGCTTTCTTT.

The V call is TRBV6-5, the J call TRBJ1-2; D ambiguous. This CDR3 comprises 15 residues. Germline lookup yields CDR1 MNHEY and CDR2 SVGAGI. The V end was cut by 8 bases, the J end by 4 bases, with 20 bases between. This CDR3 is CASLYRRGRGYGYTF. For the CDR3, the DNA is TGTGCCAGCCTATACCGGCGGGGTCGAGGCTATGGCTACACCTTC.

V and J are TRBV5-1 and TRBJ2-2, with 9 bases lining up with TRBD1. After removal of 4 bases from V and 5 bases from J, the junction contained 24 bases not matched to a gene. Germline V gene sequence: CDR1 SGHRS, CDR2 YFSETQ. This CDR3 has 21 amino acids. CDR3: CASSPSVSRAVQGARTGELFF. The CDR3 region has the DNA TGCGCCAGCAGCCCGTCGGTATCTCGAGCTGTACAGGGGGCGCGGACCGGGGAGCTGTTTTTT.

The J gene is TRBJ1-1, the V gene TRBV6-5, with a weak D call TRBD1 (5 bases). Germline CDR1 and CDR2: MNHEY and SVGAGI. Trimming removed 6 bases from V and 5 bases from J, with 19 bases in between. This CDR3 comprises 15 residues. The CDR3 DNA is TGTGCCAGCAGCCGCTTGGGGGGGGTAGGGACTGAAGCTTTCTTT. Its protein is CASSRLGGVGTEAFF.

The chain has TRBV14 and TRBJ2-2; 7 nucleotides align to TRBD1. The CDR3 is made up of 14 amino acids. Germline trimming cut 2 bases from V and 7 bases from J; bases unmatched to any gene: 4. CDR1 SGHDN and CDR2 FVKESK come from the germline V gene. The DNA of the CDR3 is TGTGCCAGCAGCCAAATGAGGGGGCTCGGGGAGCTGTTTTTT. Residues: CASSQMRGLGELFF.

V and J are TRBV27 and TRBJ1-2, with unresolved D. CDR3 length equals 14 residues. Trimming cost V 3 bases and J 0 bases, with 8 bases left between them. Germline CDR1 MNHEY, CDR2 SMNVEV (reference sequence). This CDR3 reads CASSLRRTNYGYTF. The DNA for the CDR3 is TGTGCCAGCAGTTTGCGCAGGACTAACTATGGCTACACCTTC.

J is TRBJ1-3 and V is TRBV2, with D perhaps TRBD1 (6 bases). Trimming cost V 4 bases and J 0 bases, with 16 bases left between them. This CDR3 region has 17 residues. Germline loops: CDR1 SNHLY, CDR2 FYNNEI. CDR3 protein: CASSVQGSTYSGNTIYF. As DNA, the CDR3 is TGTGCCAGCAGTGTACAGGGCTCTACTTACTCTGGAAACACCATATATTTT.

The rearrangement joins TRBV30 to TRBJ1-2; 9 bases map to TRBD1. V lost 0 bases to trimming and J lost 7 bases; unmatched junction nucleotides: 6. Germline V gene data show CDR1 as GTSNPN and CDR2 as SVGIG (reference sequence). The CDR3 spans 14 residues. The chain's CDR3 is CAWSVTGGSSGYTF. CDR3 sequence (DNA): TGTGCCTGGAGTGTCACAGGGGGCTCAAGTGGCTACACCTTC. Complete variable domain (other parts from reference TRBV30 and TRBJ1-2): SQTIHQWPATLVQPVGSPLSLECTVEGTSNPNLYWYRQAAGRGLQLLFYSVGIGQISSEVPQNLSASRPQDRQFILSSKKLLLSDSGFYLCAWSVTGGSSGYTFGSGTRLTVV.

The chain couples TRBV5-1 to TRBJ2-1, with TRBD2 as a possible D gene (5 bases). Germline loops: CDR1 SGHRS, CDR2 YFSETQ. Trimming left V 3 bases short and J 9 bases short, with 19 bases between. The CDR3 extends over 15 amino acids. The CDR3 region has the DNA TGCGCCAGCAGCTCCGGCGAGTTAGCGCTTAGTGAGCAGTTCTTC. Translation: CASSSGELALSEQFF. The full variable domain, with the rest looked up from reference TRBV5-1 and TRBJ2-1, is KAGVTQTPRYLIKTRGQQVTLSCSPISGHRSVSWYQQTPGQGLQFLFEYFSETQRNKGNFPGRFSGRQFSNSRSEMNVSTLELGDSALYLCASSSGELALSEQFFGPGTRLTVL.

The rearrangement links TRBV6-5 to TRBJ1-4; a possible D gene is TRBD1 (5 bases). The CDR3 has 16 residues. Trimming took 2 bases from V and 0 from J, leaving 10 bases between them. Germline assignment: CDR1 MNHEY and CDR2 SVGAGI. CDR3 sequence: CASSYRRGATNEKLFF. In nucleotides, the CDR3 is TGTGCCAGCAGTTACAGGCGGGGCGCAACTAATGAAAAACTGTTTTTT.

V gene TRBV5-1 combines with J gene TRBJ2-2; D possibly corresponds to TRBD1 (7 bases). With 0 bases removed from V and 7 bases from J, the gap between germline ends came to 16 bases. This CDR3 contains 16 residues. CDR1 and CDR2 (germline): SGHRS, YFSETQ. The CDR3 nucleotides are TGCGCCAGCAGCTTGGCCCAGGCAGGGGGGAACGGGGAGCTGTTTTTT. Protein sequence: CASSLAQAGGNGELFF.

The rearrangement links TRBV19 to TRBJ1-1; TRBD1 agrees at 7 bases. In germline, CDR1 is LNHDA, CDR2 SQIVND (reference sequence). The CDR3 has 14 amino acids. The V segment lost 7 bases and the J segment 4 bases; nucleotides outside the gene matches: 9. CDR3 nucleotide sequence: TGTGCCAGTACCAATGACAGGGTTCCCACTGAAGCTTTCTTT. Translated, it gives CASTNDRVPTEAFF. The full variable domain, rest sourced from reference TRBV19 and TRBJ1-1, is DGGITQSPKYLFRKEGQNVTLSCEQNLNHDAMYWYRQDPGQGLRLIYYSQIVNDFQKGDIAEGYSVSREKKESFPLTVTSAQKNPTAFYLCASTNDRVPTEAFFGQGTRLTVV.